This T cell receptor (beta chain) originates from a study of blood T cells in healthy people across ages. On this clonotype: What it binds is unknown. One end of the junction fails to match germline, which may point to a read error.

The authors ran a second PCR of roughly 6 to 11 cycles using a sample-barcoded 5' primer and a J-beta primer mix. Tagging of each cDNA molecule was performed by a template-switch adaptor with 12 random nucleotides. The study obtained at least 3 million CDR3-containing paired-end reads from every sample. TCRdb reprocessed the 5' RACE reads via MiXCR and lists one record per CDR3 protein. The sample lists 1.5 million to 2 million distinct CDR3 sequences; 28% were seen once. Study observations and caveats: Among T cells, TCR beta diversity per million cells dropped roughly linearly as age rose.

CDR3 length: 14 amino acids. Germline lookup yields CDR1 SGDLS and CDR2 YYNGEE. The sample consisted of blood. V and J are TRBV9 and TRBJ2-1, with a tentative D call TRBD2 (6 bases). The sequence was obtained from a woman aged 25 to 39 in good health. The CDR3, as DNA: TGTGCCAGCAGCGTCGGTCTAGCGAGTAATGAGCGGTTCTTC. This encodes CASSVGLASNERFF. Full variable domain (outside the CDR3, taken from reference TRBV9 and TRBJ2-1): DSGVTQTPKHLITATGQRVTLRCSPRSGDLSVYWYQQSLDQGLQFLIQYYNGEERAKGNILERFSAQQFPDLHSELNLSSLELGDSALYFCASSVGLASNERFFGPGTRLTVL.